This T cell receptor beta chain was obtained from a study of blood T cell repertoires in COVID-19. Per the germline V gene, CDR1 is SGHTA and CDR2 is FQGTGA. The ends lost 5 bases at V and 6 bases at J; junction bases unmatched: 9. The length of the CDR3 is 15 residues. Using immunoSEQ multiplex PCR, the repertoire was profiled, and TCRdb retains in-frame clones only, with some absent. This sample has about 74,000 clones, with 90% found just once. The sequence derives from a human donor in a cohort sampled during active COVID-19. The sequencing input was peripheral blood. This chain links TRBV7-3 with TRBJ2-1; 8 bases align to TRBD2. CDR3 in amino acids: CASSPHPGGPNEQFF. For the CDR3, the DNA is TGTGCCAGCAGCCCCCACCCGGGGGGGCCCAATGAGCAGTTCTTC. Drawing the rest from reference TRBV7-3 and TRBJ2-1, the complete variable domain is GAGVSQTPSNKVTEKGKYVELRCDPISGHTALYWYRQSLGQGPEFLIYFQGTGAADDSGLPNDRFFAVRPEGSVSTLKIQRTERGDSAVYLCASSPHPGGPNEQFFGPGTRLTVL.